This T cell receptor beta chain comes out of a study of blood T cell repertoires in COVID-19. Clones were sequenced by immunoSEQ multiplex PCR, and TCRdb holds only the in-frame ones, with some missing. The table shows fewer than 250,000 clones, with 65% to 90% occurring only once. This CDR3 region has 14 residues. From germline, CDR1 is SQVTM and CDR2 ANQGSEA. V was clipped by 6 bases and J by 0 bases; unmatched bases: 2. The rearrangement links TRBV29-1 to TRBJ1-4; TRBD1 matches at 9 bases. This clonotype originated in a woman between 45 and 65 years old with acute or convalescent COVID-19. Sequenced input: peripheral blood. The CDR3 region is CSVGQGTTNEKLFF. CDR3 nucleotide sequence: TGCAGCGTCGGACAGGGGACAACTAATGAAAAACTGTTTTTT.